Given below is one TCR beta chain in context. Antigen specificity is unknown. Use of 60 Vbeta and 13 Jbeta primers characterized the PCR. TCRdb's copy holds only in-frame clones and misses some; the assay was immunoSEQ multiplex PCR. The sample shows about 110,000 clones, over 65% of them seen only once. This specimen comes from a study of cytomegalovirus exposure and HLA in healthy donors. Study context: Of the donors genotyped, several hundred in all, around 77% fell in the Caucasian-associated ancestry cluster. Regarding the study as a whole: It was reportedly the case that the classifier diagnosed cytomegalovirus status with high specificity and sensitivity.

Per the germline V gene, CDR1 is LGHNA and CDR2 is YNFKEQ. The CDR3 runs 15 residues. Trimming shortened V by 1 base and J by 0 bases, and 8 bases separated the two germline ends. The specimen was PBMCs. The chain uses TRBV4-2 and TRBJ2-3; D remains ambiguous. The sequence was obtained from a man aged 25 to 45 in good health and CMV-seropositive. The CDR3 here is CASSQGHESTDTQYF. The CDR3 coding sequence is TGTGCCAGCAGCCAAGGTCACGAGAGCACAGATACGCAGTATTTT.